Here is one T cell receptor (beta chain) with its context. Its matching antigen is unknown. This record comes from a study of neoadjuvant nivolumab and ipilimumab in lung cancer. Study findings and constraints: TCR richness and clonality were higher in tumors than adjacent uninvolved lung. Only two of four nivolumab-treated tumors gained richness and clonality by surgery.

Using immunoSEQ multiplex PCR, the repertoire was profiled, and TCRdb retains in-frame clones only, with some absent. Of some 10,000 clones detected, 70% to 85% appear once; the ten largest clones hold roughly 3.2%. CDR3 size: 15 residues. V lost 2 bases, J lost 6 bases, and 13 bases lay in between. From germline, CDR1 is MNHNY and CDR2 SVGAGI (reference sequence). The chain has TRBV6-6 and TRBJ1-4; the D is unclear. The sequence was obtained from an adult with non-small cell lung cancer. Source: tumor tissue, taken after neoadjuvant nivolumab, alone or with ipilimumab, at or shortly before surgery. DNA for the CDR3: TGTGCCAGCAGTTACCAACCGGGCCTATATGAAAAACTGTTTTTT. Its translation is CASSYQPGLYEKLFF.